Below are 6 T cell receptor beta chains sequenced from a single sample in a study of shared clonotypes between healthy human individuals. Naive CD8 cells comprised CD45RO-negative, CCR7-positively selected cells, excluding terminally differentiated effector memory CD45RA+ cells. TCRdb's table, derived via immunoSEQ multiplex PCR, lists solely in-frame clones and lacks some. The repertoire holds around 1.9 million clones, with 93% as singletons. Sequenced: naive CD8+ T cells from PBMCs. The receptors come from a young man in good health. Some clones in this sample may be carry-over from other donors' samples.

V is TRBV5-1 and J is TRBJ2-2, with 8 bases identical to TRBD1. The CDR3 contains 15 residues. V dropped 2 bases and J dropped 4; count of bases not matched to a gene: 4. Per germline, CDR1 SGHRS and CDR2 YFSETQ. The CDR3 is CASSFTTGGTGELFF. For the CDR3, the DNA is TGCGCCAGCAGCTTTACCACAGGGGGCACCGGGGAGCTGTTTTTT.

The CDR3 here is CASSAVGQHTGELFF. The CDR3 coding sequence is TGTGCCAGCAGCGCGGTAGGACAGCACACCGGGGAGCTGTTTTTT. The gene calls are TRBV6-5 and TRBJ2-2; perhaps TRBD1 as D (6 bases). The germline gives CDR1 MNHEY, CDR2 SVGAGI. CDR3 length equals 15 residues. V was pared by 6 bases and J by 3 bases, with 14 bases between.

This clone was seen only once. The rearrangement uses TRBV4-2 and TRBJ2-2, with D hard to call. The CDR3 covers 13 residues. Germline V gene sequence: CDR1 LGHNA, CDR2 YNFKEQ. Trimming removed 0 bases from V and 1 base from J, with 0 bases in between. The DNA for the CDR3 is TGTGCCAGCAGCCAAGAGAACACCGGGGAGCTGTTTTTT. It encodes CASSQENTGELFF.

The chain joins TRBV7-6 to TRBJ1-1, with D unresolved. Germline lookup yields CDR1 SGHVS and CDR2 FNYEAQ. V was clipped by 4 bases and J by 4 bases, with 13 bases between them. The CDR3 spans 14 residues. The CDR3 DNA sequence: TGTGCCAGCAGCTCTGAGAATCTTGGCACTGAAGCTTTCTTT. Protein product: CASSSENLGTEAFF. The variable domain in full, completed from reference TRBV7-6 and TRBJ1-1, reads GAGVSQSPRYKVTKRGQDVALRCDPISGHVSLYWYRQALGQGPEFLTYFNYEAQQDKSGLPNDRFSAERPEGSISTLTIQRTEQRDSAMYRCASSSENLGTEAFFGQGTRLTVV.

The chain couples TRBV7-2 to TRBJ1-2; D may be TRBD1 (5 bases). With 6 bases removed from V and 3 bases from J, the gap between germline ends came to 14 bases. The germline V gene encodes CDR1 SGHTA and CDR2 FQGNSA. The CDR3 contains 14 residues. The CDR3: CASSQRGVDYGYTF. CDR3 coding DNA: TGTGCCAGCAGTCAAAGGGGCGTTGACTATGGCTACACCTTC.

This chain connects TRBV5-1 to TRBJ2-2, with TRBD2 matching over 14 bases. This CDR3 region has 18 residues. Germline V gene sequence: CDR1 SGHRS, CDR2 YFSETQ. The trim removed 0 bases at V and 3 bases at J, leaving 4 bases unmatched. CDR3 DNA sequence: TGCGCCAGCAGCTTGGCTGGACTAGCGGGAGGTGACACCGGGGAGCTGTTTTTT. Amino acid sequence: CASSLAGLAGGDTGELFF.